Listed here are 25 T cell receptor beta chains from one sample, sequenced in a study of T cell repertoires in cytomegalovirus infection. In TCRdb, the reads were re-called with MiXCR into one record per CDR3 protein. The repertoire consists of approximately 910,000 distinct CDR3 sequences, with roughly 30% occurring once and the leading ten covering around an eighth. What these receptors recognize is not known. Sequenced material: cultured CD8+ T cells from PBMCs, taken from culture after CMV antigen stimulation. The receptors were sampled from a human donor in good health (CMV status not recorded). Some clones in this sample may be carry-over from other donors' samples.

The CDR3 loop is CASSPQNVGGETQYF. CDR3 DNA: TGTGCCAGCAGCCCACAGAACGTTGGGGGAGAGACCCAGTACTTC. The chain employs TRBV9 and TRBJ2-5; TRBD1 or TRBD2 may be the D gene (5 bases each). Germline CDR1 and CDR2: SGDLS and YYNGEE. Trimming stripped 4 bases from V and 4 bases from J, with 17 bases between. The CDR3 runs 15 residues.

The table lists this clonotype with a few counts. This chain connects TRBV27 to TRBJ1-4; possibly TRBD1 for D (5 bases). The V gene lost 7 bases and the J gene lost 8 bases, with 17 bases spanning the gap. Germline V gene sequence: CDR1 MNHEY, CDR2 SMNVEV (reference sequence). The CDR3 runs 14 residues. The CDR3, as DNA: TGTGCCAGCAAAAGGGGACGGCTGGGAGAAAAACTGTTTTTT. Translated, it gives CASKRGRLGEKLFF.

This clonotype has a handful of counts. The chain combines TRBV2 with TRBJ1-5; 8 bases agree with TRBD1. CDR1 and CDR2 (germline): SNHLY, FYNNEI. There are 15 residues in the CDR3. J lost 7 bases, V lost 6 bases, and 11 bases had no gene match. This CDR3 reads CASRLTGDQWQPQHF. In nucleotides, the CDR3 is TGTGCCAGCAGACTGACAGGGGACCAATGGCAGCCCCAGCATTTT.

This clonotype was recorded a few times. The rearrangement joins TRBV7-6 to TRBJ2-3; tentatively, D is TRBD1 (5 bases). This CDR3 is 16 amino acids long. V was trimmed by 5 bases and J by 0 bases, leaving 15 bases between them. Germline V lookup: CDR1 SGHVS, CDR2 FNYEAQ. The CDR3 spells CASSQWLQESTDTQYF. The DNA for the CDR3 is TGTGCCAGCAGCCAATGGTTACAGGAAAGCACAGATACGCAGTATTTT.

The chain uses TRBV7-9 and TRBJ2-5, with no clear D. The germline V and J ends were trimmed by 5 bases and 1 base, with 11 bases remaining between them. CDR1 is SEHNR and CDR2 is FQNEAQ in the germline V gene (reference sequence). The CDR3 spans 14 residues. The CDR3 sequence: CASSVQNPQETQYF. The CDR3 DNA follows: TGTGCCAGCAGCGTACAGAACCCCCAAGAGACCCAGTACTTC.

This chain connects TRBV10-3 to TRBJ2-1, with a possible D match to TRBD2 (5 bases). The CDR3 has 10 residues. The germline gives CDR1 ENHRY, CDR2 SYGVKD. V was clipped by 11 bases and J by 6 bases, with 8 bases between them. CDR3 bases: TGTGCCCTGGGGAGCAATGAGCAGTTCTTC. It specifies CALGSNEQFF.

The chain is built from TRBV7-3 and TRBJ2-1; 12 bases map to TRBD2. Losses at the gene ends were 5 bases for V and 2 bases for J; bases not matched to a gene: 13. Germline CDR1 is SGHTA and CDR2 is FQGTGA. The CDR3 spans 19 residues. The CDR3 nucleotides read TGTGCCAGCAGCCACCCCTCGGCTAGCGGGGGGGGGACCTACAATGAGCAGTTCTTC. Its protein product is CASSHPSASGGGTYNEQFF.

The chain combines TRBV12-3 or TRBV12-4 with TRBJ2-5, with 11 bases fitting TRBD1. With V trimmed by 5 bases and J by 4 bases, 6 bases remained unmatched. CDR3 size: 15 residues. Here the CDR3 reads CASSPGQGGRETQYF. In nucleotides, the CDR3 is TGTGCCAGCAGTCCGGGACAGGGGGGGCGAGAGACCCAGTACTTC.

This clonotype showed up many times. This chain connects TRBV7-2 to TRBJ2-6; 8 bases match TRBD2. Trimming cost V 7 bases and J 0 bases; bases outside gene matches: 8. Per the germline V gene, CDR1 is SGHTA and CDR2 is FQGNSA. The CDR3 spans 17 residues. The DNA for the CDR3 is TGTGCCAGCACTCGGGGGGGCGTCAGCTCTGGGGCCAACGTCCTGACTTTC. It encodes CASTRGGVSSGANVLTF.

The chain joins TRBV7-9 to TRBJ1-6; D possibly corresponds to TRBD1 (6 bases). Trimming removed 5 bases from V and 10 bases from J, with 21 bases in between. The CDR3 spans 16 residues. The germline gives CDR1 SEHNR, CDR2 FQNEAQ (reference sequence). The CDR3 spells CASSPATGSSRSPLHF. CDR3 nucleotide sequence: TGTGCCAGCAGCCCTGCGACAGGCTCAAGCCGATCACCCCTCCACTTT. Combining the CDR3 with reference TRBV7-9 and TRBJ1-6 gives the whole variable domain DTGVSQNPRHKITKRGQNVTFRCDPISEHNRLYWYRQTLGQGPEFLTYFQNEAQLEKSRLLSDRFSAERPKGSFSTLEIQRTEQGDSAMYLCASSPATGSSRSPLHFGNGTRLTVT.

The rearrangement joins TRBV6-1 to TRBJ2-5; 12 bases are shared with TRBD2. This CDR3 contains 18 residues. J was trimmed by 7 bases and V by 0 bases; bases with no gene match: 12. Germline-derived CDR1 and CDR2 are MNHNS and SASEGT. DNA for the CDR3: TGTGCCAGCAGTGAAGCGCTTCGGGCTAGCGGGGGGGCGGGGACCCAGTACTTC. Encoded protein: CASSEALRASGGAGTQYF.

This chain joins TRBV12-5 and TRBJ2-5, with D perhaps matching TRBD1 (8 bases). This CDR3 is 14 amino acids long. V lost 7 bases to trimming and J lost 4 bases, with 16 bases between them. The V gene's germline CDR1 is LGHNT and CDR2 FRNRAP. The CDR3 region is CASAVDREGETQYF. The CDR3 region has the DNA TGTGCTAGTGCCGTGGACAGGGAGGGAGAGACCCAGTACTTC. The variable domain in full, completed from reference TRBV12-5 and TRBJ2-5, reads DARVTQTPRHKVTEMGQEVTMRCQPILGHNTVFWYRQTMMQGLELLAYFRNRAPLDDSGMPKDRFSAEMPDATLATLKIQPSEPRDSAVYFCASAVDREGETQYFGPGTRLLVL.

This clonotype was observed a few times. V is TRBV15 and J is TRBJ1-5; a weak D match, TRBD1 (6 bases). The ends were cut back, 7 bases at V and 4 bases at J, with 17 bases in the middle. This CDR3 region has 15 residues. In germline, CDR1 is LNHNV, CDR2 YYDKDF (reference sequence). The CDR3 DNA is TGTGCCACCAAAAACCGGGAGGGGGGAAATCAGCCCCAGCATTTT. This translates into CATKNREGGNQPQHF.

V gene TRBV7-6 combines with J gene TRBJ2-1, with 8 bases lining up with TRBD1. Germline CDR1 reads SGHVS; CDR2 reads FNYEAQ. Germline trimming cut 4 bases from V and 0 bases from J; bases unmatched to any gene: 5. The CDR3 runs 16 residues. The CDR3 DNA is TGTGCCAGCAGCTACAGGGGGACGAGCTCCTACAATGAGCAGTTCTTC. Translated, it gives CASSYRGTSSYNEQFF. Filled out from reference TRBV7-6 and TRBJ2-1, the complete variable domain reads GAGVSQSPRYKVTKRGQDVALRCDPISGHVSLYWYRQALGQGPEFLTYFNYEAQQDKSGLPNDRFSAERPEGSISTLTIQRTEQRDSAMYRCASSYRGTSSYNEQFFGPGTRLTVL.

This sequence joins TRBV12-3 or TRBV12-4 and TRBJ2-3; D unresolved. The germline V and J ends were trimmed by 7 bases and 2 bases, with 13 bases remaining between them. The CDR3 consists of 14 residues. CDR3 sequence reads: CASNNYRPTDTQYF. CDR3 DNA sequence: TGTGCCAGCAACAACTACCGACCCACAGATACGCAGTATTTT.

This clonotype was seen ten or more times. The chain links TRBV7-2 to TRBJ1-5; D unresolved. Trimming cost V 1 base and J 2 bases, with 9 bases left between them. The CDR3 runs 15 residues. CDR1 and CDR2 (germline): SGHTA, FQGNSA. In DNA form, the CDR3 reads TGTGCCAGCAGCTTAGAAGAGCTTGGCAATCAGCCCCAGCATTTT. This translates into CASSLEELGNQPQHF.

CDR3 in amino acids: CASSAGRSQPQHF. The CDR3 nucleotides are TGTGCCAGCAGTGCTGGACGGAGTCAGCCCCAGCATTTT. This chain connects TRBV6-1 to TRBJ1-5; D call uncertain. Trimming stripped 4 bases from V and 6 bases from J, with 10 bases between. The CDR3 has 13 amino acids. Germline V gives CDR1 MNHNS, CDR2 SASEGT.

A few counts support this clonotype. The V and J genes are TRBV10-3 and TRBJ2-1; no clear D gene. In germline, CDR1 is ENHRY, CDR2 SYGVKD. There are 15 residues in the CDR3. The V end lost 3 bases, the J end lost 2 bases, and 11 bases lay between the germline ends. CDR3 residues: CAISDQEHPYNEQFF. CDR3 coding DNA: TGTGCCATCAGTGATCAAGAGCACCCCTACAATGAGCAGTTCTTC.

The V and J genes are TRBV6-5 and TRBJ1-5; weak D call: TRBD1 (5 bases). This CDR3 is 16 amino acids long. Trimming left V 5 bases short and J 1 base short, with 15 bases between. Germline CDR1 and CDR2: MNHEY and SVGAGI. CDR3: CASSADLGVSNQPQHF. The CDR3 DNA is TGTGCCAGCAGTGCCGATTTAGGGGTGAGCAATCAGCCCCAGCATTTT.

This clonotype was counted between two and nine times. The CDR3: CASSGTSGGASETQYF. CDR3 DNA sequence: TGTGCCAGCAGCGGAACTAGCGGGGGGGCCTCAGAGACCCAGTACTTC. V and J are TRBV6-2 or TRBV6-3 and TRBJ2-5; 13 bases map to TRBD2. Trimming at V came to 6 bases and at J to 4 bases, leaving 8 bases not matched to a gene. CDR1 is MNHEY, CDR2 SVGEGT, per germline. The length of the CDR3 is 16 residues.

This chain connects TRBV19 to TRBJ2-2; TRBD1 matches 8 bases. With V trimmed by 6 bases and J by 5 bases, 8 bases remained unmatched. CDR1 LNHDA and CDR2 SQIVND come from the germline V gene (reference sequence). The CDR3 covers 15 residues. The CDR3: CASRRGQGITGELFF. DNA of the CDR3: TGTGCCAGTAGACGCGGACAGGGAATAACCGGGGAGCTGTTTTTT.

The chain employs TRBV7-9 and TRBJ2-7; 9 nucleotides align to TRBD1. This CDR3 is built from 16 residues. V was clipped by 5 bases and J by 0 bases; unmatched bases: 8. Looked up from germline, CDR1 is SEHNR and CDR2 is FQNEAQ (reference sequence). In DNA form, the CDR3 reads TGTGCCAGCAGCCCGGGACAGGGAAAGAGCTCCTACGAGCAGTACTTC. Protein product: CASSPGQGKSSYEQYF.

This clonotype has just a few counts. The chain recombines TRBV7-2 with TRBJ2-1; D call uncertain. Trimming stripped 1 base from V and 8 bases from J, with 15 bases between. Germline CDR1 is SGHTA and CDR2 is FQGNSA. The CDR3 is made up of 15 amino acids. CDR3 bases: TGTGCCAGCAGCTTAGATGATTCCATAGGCGATGAGCAGTTCTTC. It specifies CASSLDDSIGDEQFF. The full variable domain, with the rest looked up from reference TRBV7-2 and TRBJ2-1, is GAGVSQSPSNKVTEKGKDVELRCDPISGHTALYWYRQSLGQGLEFLIYFQGNSAPDKSGLPSDRFSAERTGGSVSTLTIQRTQQEDSAVYLCASSLDDSIGDEQFFGPGTRLTVL.

About this clonotype: The CDR3 does not close with the conserved phenylalanine or tryptophan, likely indicating a read error. The rearrangement joins TRBV15 to TRBJ1-5; TRBD1 aligns across 7 bases. The germline V gene encodes CDR1 LNHNV and CDR2 YYDKDF (reference sequence). V was clipped by 9 bases and J by 4 bases; unmatched bases: 9. This CDR3 is 14 amino acids long. CDR3 nucleotides: TGTGCCACATCCAGGGAGGGGGCAAATCAGCCCCAGCATGTT. This encodes CATSREGANQPQHV.

With regard to this clonotype: The junction does not match germline at one end; this may be a read error. The rearrangement links TRBV5-4 to TRBJ2-3; D perhaps matches TRBD2 (5 bases). Germline V gene sequence: CDR1 SGHNT, CDR2 YYREEE (reference sequence). The CDR3 has 11 residues. The CDR3 coding sequence is TGTGCCAGCAGCTTGAACGGAGCGGAGAATTTT. It specifies CASSLNGAENF.